A single T cell receptor (beta chain) is shown here with its context. This clone was observed at least ten times. The antigen it binds to is not known. Nothing much larger sits one base from this clone, and base qualities are not available. Genomic DNA was used for TRB sequencing, which was performed with the immunoSEQ assay at survey resolution or with the hsTCRB kit. As for the authors' bioinformatics: Initial read processing used immunoSEQ software, and repertoire analyses used the LymphoSeq R package. Clonality was computed as 1 minus normalized Shannon entropy, and a Gini coefficient was also calculated for each TRB dataset. To infer phenotypes in unsorted samples, TRB sequences from sorted subsets of the recipient or donor were mapped onto unsorted samples from the same recipient. The clones in this table, taken by TCRdb from immuneACCESS, are in-frame only. Not every clone is retained; where verified, under half of the shortfall comes from an unresolved V gene, and the cause of the rest is unknown. The V and J calls and clone size were taken over from that table, and D and trimming were inferred from the DNA. This sample holds roughly 2,000 clones in total, without any singletons. The ten top clones hold approximately 25% of the sample.

V was cut back by 5 bases and J by 1 base, leaving a gap of 8 bases between them. Via the germline V gene, CDR1 is KGHSH and CDR2 LQKENI. From its cysteine to its phenylalanine, the CDR3 spans 13 amino acids. Only the CDR3 DNA is retained, 39 bases long and in frame from the first base. According to the study, the label for this sample's treatment or condition signals: high-dose cyclophosphamide on days +3 and +4 as single-agent GVHD prophylaxis. Patients in the PTCy group got busulfan and fludarabine conditioning, a marrow graft from a related or unrelated donor, and cyclophosphamide on days +3 and +4. The PTCy-treated patients were enrolled in a prospective multi-institutional clinical trial. Peripheral blood and bone marrow mononuclear cells were isolated by Ficoll-Hypaque density centrifugation and cryopreserved. The data were taken from a study of T cells after posttransplantation cyclophosphamide (dated by TCRdb to the mid-2010s). About the investigation overall: Using TRB sequencing, the study followed how the T cell repertoire reconstituted after myeloablative bone marrow transplantation in which posttransplantation cyclophosphamide served as GVHD prophylaxis. Antigen receptor sequencing was done on samples from 35 to 40 PTCy-treated patients and from approximately 17 related bone marrow donors of those patients. Blood from all 30 or so PTCy patients who had 1-year posttransplant specimens underwent TRB sequencing. TRB sequencing was also done on up to about 3 additional blood samples from 2 to 5.2 years after transplant in 3 patients, and on pretransplant blood from several patients. Because TRA and TRB clonality correlated tightly in about 10 samples, later TCR analyses were limited to TRB. Public TRB sequences were checked against a database of over 3,500 sequences associated with responses to pathogens, tumor antigens, self-antigens and alloantigens. Overall study results and their limits: Across approximately 41 patients, TRB clonality was highly associated with recipient CMV seropositivity and CMV reactivation, and PTCy diversity was similar to diversity in CNI/methotrexate controls. At 1-2 months, donor-recipient similarity was low but rose over the first year, and the later blood repertoires were often dominated by donor CD8+ memory clones. The TRB repertoires of T cells infiltrating skin or GI tract showed only limited overlap with the TRB repertoires of T cells in blood.

This clonotype was sampled from a female patient in her 60s who received an allogeneic stem cell transplant from an unrelated donor, was CMV-positive, and had acute GVHD only. After a transplant, some of the T cells may come from the graft donor. The rearrangement joined TRBV18 to TRBJ2-5, with the D segment identity uncertain. Sequenced material: PBMCs, taken after an allogeneic stem cell transplant with post-transplant cyclophosphamide. This receptor carries the CDR3 CASSVVAQETQYF. The nucleotides are TGTGCCAGCTCAGTCGTGGCCCAAGAGACCCAGTACTTC. The CDR3, completed at both ends by the reference TRBV18 and TRBJ2-5 genes, gives the full variable domain NAGVMQNPRHLVRRRGQEARLRCSPMKGHSHVYWYRQLPEEGLKFMVYLQKENIIDESGMPKERFSAEFPKEGPSILRIQQVVRGDSAAYFCASSVVAQETQYFGPGTRLLVL.